These 23 T cell receptor beta chains were all obtained from the same sample, sequenced in a study of blood T cell repertoires in COVID-19. Generated by immunoSEQ multiplex PCR, the TCRdb table keeps only in-frame clones and is missing some. Counted here are about 270,000 clones, approximately 84% occurring once; the ten biggest clones make up roughly 1.5%. The source material was peripheral blood. Receptor source: a human donor with COVID-19, enrolled during active disease. The donor label of this sample is uncertain.

The chain is built from TRBV5-6 and TRBJ2-7; the D is unclear. Looked up from germline, CDR1 is SGHDT and CDR2 is YYEEEE. The CDR3 runs to 13 residues. V was pared by 2 bases and J by 2 bases, with 8 bases between. The CDR3 bases are TGTGCCAGCAGCTTTGGCTCGACCTACGAGCAGTACTTC. The encoded protein is CASSFGSTYEQYF.

This clone was picked up a small number of times. The chain is built from TRBV11-2 and TRBJ1-3; D might be TRBD1 (5 bases). The V gene's germline CDR1 is SGHAT and CDR2 FQNNGV. The ends were cut back, 5 bases at V and 2 bases at J, with 10 bases in the middle. This CDR3 has 14 residues. CDR3 sequence: CASSLTGPGNTIYF. The CDR3, as DNA: TGTGCCAGCAGCCTCACAGGTCCTGGAAACACCATATATTTT. The full variable domain, rest sourced from reference TRBV11-2 and TRBJ1-3, is EAGVAQSPRYKIIEKRQSVAFWCNPISGHATLYWYQQILGQGPKLLIQFQNNGVVDDSQLPKDRFSAERLKGVDSTLKIQPAKLEDSAVYLCASSLTGPGNTIYFGEGSWLTVV.

V gene TRBV7-2 combines with J gene TRBJ2-1; 9 nucleotides align to TRBD2. This CDR3 has 13 amino acids. CDR1 SGHTA and CDR2 FQGNSA come from the germline V gene. Trimming removed 4 bases from V and 13 bases from J; junction bases left unmatched: 8. The CDR3: CASSSALAGRQFF. In DNA, the CDR3 is TGTGCCAGCAGCTCTGCCCTAGCGGGGAGACAGTTCTTC.

The rearrangement joins TRBV3-1 (or the pseudogene TRBV3-2) to TRBJ2-2; possibly TRBD2 for D (6 bases). The CDR3 runs to 13 residues. Trimming removed 2 bases at V and 6 bases at J, with 7 bases between. Germline CDR1 reads LGHDT; CDR2 reads YNNKEL (reference sequence). DNA for the CDR3: TGTGCCAGCAGCCAACAGCGGGCCGGGGAGCTGTTTTTT. Its translation is CASSQQRAGELFF.

The rearrangement uses TRBV28 and TRBJ2-2; 8 nucleotides line up with TRBD2. V trimming: 6 bases; J trimming: 5 bases; junction bases outside the gene matches: 8. Germline V gene data show CDR1 as MDHEN and CDR2 as SYDVKM. This CDR3 comprises 15 residues. The CDR3 DNA reads as TGTGCCAGCAGCCCCACCGGGAGGGGGACCGGGGAGCTGTTTTTT. This sequence encodes CASSPTGRGTGELFF. Full variable domain (outside the CDR3, taken from reference TRBV28 and TRBJ2-2): DVKVTQSSRYLVKRTGEKVFLECVQDMDHENMFWYRQDPGLGLRLIYFSYDVKMKEKGDIPEGYSVSREKKERFSLILESASTNQTSMYLCASSPTGRGTGELFFGEGSRLTVL.

This clone has just one count. The chain combines TRBV7-2 with TRBJ2-3; no firm D call. Germline V gene sequence: CDR1 SGHTA, CDR2 FQGNSA. This CDR3 spans 13 amino acids. V lost 1 base to trimming and J lost 5 bases, with 7 bases between them. CDR3 in amino acids: CASSLVVRDTQYF. CDR3 DNA: TGTGCCAGCAGCTTAGTCGTCAGAGATACGCAGTATTTT.

J is TRBJ2-7 and V is TRBV11-3; perhaps TRBD2 as D (7 bases). V lost 6 bases to trimming and J lost 2 bases, with 23 bases between them. The CDR3 runs 17 residues. Germline V CDR1 and CDR2: SGHNT, YENEEA. CDR3 sequence: CASSPRGGTLGAYEQYF. The CDR3, as DNA: TGTGCCAGCAGTCCCCGGGGAGGGACACTAGGGGCCTACGAGCAGTACTTC. The whole variable domain, remainder taken from reference TRBV11-3 and TRBJ2-7, is EAGVVQSPRYKIIEKKQPVAFWCNPISGHNTLYWYLQNLGQGPELLIRYENEEAVDDSQLPKDRFSAERLKGVDSTLKIQPAELGDSAVYLCASSPRGGTLGAYEQYFGPGTRLTVT.

This rearrangement joins TRBV10-3 to TRBJ1-5; TRBD1 aligns across 7 bases. CDR1 ENHRY and CDR2 SYGVKD come from the germline V gene. The V and J ends lost 4 bases and 7 bases, in that order; junction bases with no gene match: 10. The CDR3 loop spans 15 amino acids. The CDR3 region has the DNA TGTGCCATCAGTGTCCAAGGGGGCGCGGGGCAGCCCCAGCATTTT. Protein product: CAISVQGGAGQPQHF.

The chain combines TRBV6-5 with TRBJ2-7; TRBD2 is a possible D gene (5 bases). CDR1 and CDR2 (germline): MNHEY, SVGAGI. CDR3 size: 15 residues. V lost 0 bases, J lost 2 bases, and 11 bases lay in between. CDR3 sequence reads: CASSYSRAGTYEQYF. DNA for the CDR3: TGTGCCAGCAGTTACTCGAGGGCCGGAACCTACGAGCAGTACTTC.

This chain uses TRBV6-1 with TRBJ2-5; the match to TRBD2 covers 11 bases. J gave up 4 bases and V 3 bases, and 7 bases lay outside the gene matches. The length of the CDR3 is 16 residues. CDR1 MNHNS and CDR2 SASEGT come from the germline V gene. For the CDR3, the DNA is TGTGCCAGCAGTGATAGCGGGAGGGGTTCCAGAGAGACCCAGTACTTC. Its protein is CASSDSGRGSRETQYF.

The chain combines TRBV7-9 with TRBJ2-7; no firm D call. This CDR3 contains 13 residues. The V gene lost 2 bases and the J gene lost 3 bases, with 8 bases spanning the gap. Germline V gene sequence: CDR1 SEHNR, CDR2 FQNEAQ (reference sequence). CDR3 in DNA: TGTGCCAGCAGCTTATCGTCTAGCTACGAGCAGTACTTC. Translating it yields CASSLSSSYEQYF.

V gene TRBV19 combines with J gene TRBJ1-6, with D possibly TRBD1 on 5 matching bases. V shed 7 bases and J shed 0 bases, with 13 bases lying between them. Germline V gene lookup returns CDR1 LNHDA and CDR2 SQIVND (reference sequence). The CDR3 runs to 16 residues. The CDR3 DNA follows: TGTGCCAGTACCACGACAGCAAGCTCCTATAATTCACCCCTCCACTTT. Protein sequence: CASTTTASSYNSPLHF. Filled out from reference TRBV19 and TRBJ1-6, the complete variable domain reads DGGITQSPKYLFRKEGQNVTLSCEQNLNHDAMYWYRQDPGQGLRLIYYSQIVNDFQKGDIAEGYSVSREKKESFPLTVTSAQKNPTAFYLCASTTTASSYNSPLHFGNGTRLTVT.

The chain is built from TRBV12-3 or TRBV12-4 and TRBJ2-3; the D is unclear. The CDR3 loop spans 12 amino acids. With 6 bases removed from V and 4 bases from J, the gap between germline ends came to 8 bases. The CDR3 DNA reads as TGTGCCAGCAGAACAAGCGCAGATACGCAGTATTTT. Translated: CASRTSADTQYF.

The gene calls are TRBV10-3 and TRBJ1-5; no clear D. CDR1 is ENHRY and CDR2 is SYGVKD in the germline V gene. The CDR3 is 14 amino acids. The V end lost 7 bases, the J end lost 0 bases, and 10 bases lay between the germline ends. CDR3 DNA: TGTGCCATCAAGGGAGACATTAGCAATCAGCCCCAGCATTTT. Protein sequence: CAIKGDISNQPQHF.

The chain combines TRBV12-3 or TRBV12-4 with TRBJ2-1, with 8 bases fitting TRBD1. Losses at the gene ends were 3 bases for V and 7 bases for J; bases not matched to a gene: 2. This CDR3 is built from 13 residues. The CDR3 protein is CASSLRQGNEQFF. The CDR3 DNA sequence: TGTGCCAGCAGTTTGAGACAGGGGAATGAGCAGTTCTTC.

This clone was seen only a few times. The chain recombines TRBV30 with TRBJ1-5, with a weak D call TRBD1 (6 bases). Per the germline V gene, CDR1 is GTSNPN and CDR2 is SVGIG (reference sequence). This CDR3 contains 13 residues. Trimming took off 2 bases at V and 6 bases at J, with 11 bases between the two ends. The CDR3 region has the DNA TGTGCCTGGAGTCCAGGGGCTGGTCAGCCCCAGCATTTT. Translated, it gives CAWSPGAGQPQHF.

This chain connects TRBV2 to TRBJ1-6; a weak D match, TRBD1 (6 bases). Germline V gives CDR1 SNHLY, CDR2 FYNNEI. CDR3 size: 13 residues. V lost 4 bases and J lost 9, with 10 bases in between. The CDR3 here is CASSGQGISPLHF. As DNA, the CDR3 is TGTGCCAGCAGTGGCCAGGGGATTTCACCCCTCCACTTT. Full variable domain (missing parts from reference TRBV2 and TRBJ1-6): EPEVTQTPSHQVTQMGQEVILRCVPISNHLYFYWYRQILGQKVEFLVSFYNNEISEKSEIFDDQFSVERPDGSNFTLKIRSTKLEDSAMYFCASSGQGISPLHFGNGTRLTVT.

The chain has TRBV23-1 and TRBJ2-5, with 11 bases aligning to TRBD1. TRBV23-1 is an open reading frame, and its role is uncertain. The V and J ends lost 4 bases and 3 bases, in that order; junction bases with no gene match: 10. This CDR3 has 17 amino acids. In DNA form, the CDR3 reads TGCGCCAGCAGTCTACGACCGGGACAGGGGGAGAAAGAGACCCAGTACTTC. Its translation: CASSLRPGQGEKETQYF.

The CDR3 region has the DNA TGTGCCAGCAGCTTAGTTACTCGCCGAGCTTCCTACGAGCAGTACTTC. It is translated as CASSLVTRRASYEQYF. The rearrangement joins TRBV11-2 to TRBJ2-7; D is unresolved. CDR1 and CDR2 from the germline V gene are SGHAT and FQNNGV. CDR3 length: 16 residues. Trimming removed 1 base at V and 1 base at J, with 14 bases between.

The rearrangement uses TRBV7-3 and TRBJ2-7, with D maybe TRBD1 (5 bases). Trimming cost V 1 base and J 0 bases, with 10 bases left between them. The CDR3 extends over 15 amino acids. The germline V gene encodes CDR1 SGHTA and CDR2 FQGTGA. The CDR3 protein is CASSLNGANSYEQYF. CDR3 coding DNA: TGTGCCAGCAGCTTAAATGGGGCAAACTCCTACGAGCAGTACTTC. Looking up the rest from reference TRBV7-3 and TRBJ2-7 gives the full variable domain: GAGVSQTPSNKVTEKGKYVELRCDPISGHTALYWYRQSLGQGPEFLIYFQGTGAADDSGLPNDRFFAVRPEGSVSTLKIQRTERGDSAVYLCASSLNGANSYEQYFGPGTRLTVT.

This clone was found a few times. V and J are TRBV10-3 and TRBJ1-5; D possibly corresponds to TRBD1 (5 bases). The CDR3 spans 17 residues. Trimming took 3 bases from V and 0 from J, leaving 15 bases between them. The germline gives CDR1 ENHRY, CDR2 SYGVKD. The CDR3 loop reads CAISESGGGNSNQPQHF. The CDR3 region has the DNA TGTGCCATCAGTGAATCCGGGGGAGGGAATAGCAATCAGCCCCAGCATTTT.

This chain joins TRBV6-5 and TRBJ1-6; D might be TRBD1 (5 bases). The germline V gene has CDR1 MNHEY and CDR2 SVGAGI. The V and J ends lost 0 bases and 7 bases respectively, with 13 bases between them. The CDR3 has 16 amino acids. CDR3 sequence: CASSYSRGRGNSPLHF. CDR3 in DNA: TGTGCCAGCAGTTACTCAAGGGGTCGTGGCAATTCACCCCTCCACTTT.

The V and J genes are TRBV13 and TRBJ2-7; D is perhaps TRBD1 (6 bases). The CDR3 extends over 14 amino acids. V lost 4 bases, J lost 2 bases, and 12 bases lay in between. The germline V gene encodes CDR1 PRHDT and CDR2 FYEKMQ (reference sequence). DNA of the CDR3: TGTGCCAGCAGCTCGGCAGGGGAAGCCTACGAGCAGTACTTC. Protein sequence: CASSSAGEAYEQYF.